The rows below give T cell receptor beta chains drawn from one sample of a study of circulating and synovial CD4+ cells in juvenile arthritis. Only in-frame clones appear in the TCRdb table, and some are missing; sequencing was by immunoSEQ multiplex PCR. The sample carries some 33,000 clones, just under 95% recorded once. What was sequenced was CD4+ T cells from blood. The origin of the receptors is a human donor with juvenile idiopathic arthritis. Each CDR3 is given with its conserved first and last residue. Fields, in order: V gene, D gene, clone size, J gene, CDR3 protein, CDR3 DNA. The D gene is left open where the match is weak. Part of the rows lack a size; the others show once, few, many or a class for expanded clones.

v_call: TRBV5-1
d_call: .
clone_size: .
j_call: TRBJ1-2
cdr3_aa: CASSLAGGSNYGYTF
cdr3_nt: TGCGCCAGCAGCTTGGCGGGGGGGTCGAACTATGGCTACACCTTC

v_call: TRBV7-9
d_call: TRBD1
clone_size: .
j_call: TRBJ2-1
cdr3_aa: CASSHPGGSYNEQFF
cdr3_nt: TGTGCCAGCAGCCACCCAGGGGGCTCCTACAATGAGCAGTTCTTC

v_call: TRBV6-5
d_call: .
clone_size: .
j_call: TRBJ1-3
cdr3_aa: CASSAGSYGNTIYF
cdr3_nt: TGTGCCAGCAGTGCAGGAAGTTACGGAAACACCATATATTTT

v_call: TRBV5-1
d_call: TRBD2
clone_size: .
j_call: TRBJ2-3
cdr3_aa: CASRPLGGTSTDTQYF
cdr3_nt: TGCGCCAGCAGACCGCTCGGGGGGACTAGCACAGATACGCAGTATTTT

v_call: TRBV7-3
d_call: .
clone_size: .
j_call: TRBJ2-2
cdr3_aa: CASSLWRGLNTGELFF
cdr3_nt: TGTGCCAGCAGCTTATGGCGGGGACTTAACACCGGGGAGCTGTTTTTT

v_call: TRBV10-3
d_call: TRBD1
clone_size: .
j_call: TRBJ1-2
cdr3_aa: CAIRALSGTGFDGYTF
cdr3_nt: TGTGCCATCCGGGCCCTATCGGGGACAGGGTTTGATGGCTACACCTTC

v_call: TRBV4-2
d_call: .
clone_size: .
j_call: TRBJ2-4
cdr3_aa: CASSSGRNIQYF
cdr3_nt: TGTGCCAGCAGCTCCGGTAGAAACATTCAGTACTTC

v_call: TRBV10-3
d_call: .
clone_size: .
j_call: TRBJ1-6
cdr3_aa: CAISESPTYNSPLHF
cdr3_nt: TGTGCCATCAGTGAGTCGCCAACATATAATTCACCCCTCCACTTT

v_call: TRBV29-1
d_call: TRBD1
clone_size: .
j_call: TRBJ2-3
cdr3_aa: CSGLRTGGSDTQYF
cdr3_nt: TGCAGCGGCCTCAGGACAGGGGGCTCAGATACGCAGTATTTT

v_call: TRBV4-1
d_call: .
clone_size: .
j_call: TRBJ2-6
cdr3_aa: CASSQPLRGGGANVLTF
cdr3_nt: TGCGCCAGCAGCCAGCCGCTTAGGGGTGGGGGGGCCAACGTCCTGACTTTC

v_call: TRBV7-9
d_call: .
clone_size: .
j_call: TRBJ2-1
cdr3_aa: CASSLLRDFDEQFF
cdr3_nt: TGTGCCAGCAGCTTACTGCGAGACTTCGATGAGCAGTTCTTC

v_call: TRBV5-1
d_call: .
clone_size: .
j_call: TRBJ1-1
cdr3_aa: CASSFGRDDEAFF
cdr3_nt: TGCGCCAGCAGCTTTGGTCGCGATGATGAAGCTTTCTTT

v_call: TRBV11-2
d_call: TRBD1
clone_size: .
j_call: TRBJ2-7
cdr3_aa: CASSLRQGYYEQYF
cdr3_nt: TGTGCCAGCAGCTTACGACAGGGGTACTACGAGCAGTACTTC

v_call: TRBV9
d_call: .
clone_size: once
j_call: TRBJ1-2
cdr3_aa: CASSPLGGSYGYTF
cdr3_nt: TGTGCCAGCAGCCCCCTGGGAGGGAGCTATGGCTACACCTTC

v_call: TRBV12-5
d_call: .
clone_size: once
j_call: TRBJ1-1
cdr3_aa: CASGLVQGRNTEAFF
cdr3_nt: TGTGCTAGTGGTTTGGTTCAGGGAAGGAACACTGAAGCTTTCTTT

v_call: TRBV5-1
d_call: TRBD2
clone_size: .
j_call: TRBJ2-5
cdr3_aa: CASSSGTSQETQYF
cdr3_nt: TGCGCCAGCAGCTCCGGGACTAGCCAAGAGACCCAGTACTTC

v_call: TRBV6-5
d_call: TRBD1
clone_size: .
j_call: TRBJ2-5
cdr3_aa: CASTMGQKETQYF
cdr3_nt: TGTGCCAGCACCATGGGACAGAAGGAGACCCAGTACTTC

v_call: TRBV6-6
d_call: .
clone_size: .
j_call: TRBJ2-1
cdr3_aa: CASSPRISASYNEQFF
cdr3_nt: TGTGCCAGCAGTCCAAGGATTAGCGCGTCCTACAATGAGCAGTTCTTC

v_call: TRBV9
d_call: TRBD1
clone_size: .
j_call: TRBJ1-6
cdr3_aa: CASSEGTGAYSPSYNSPLHF
cdr3_nt: TGTGCCAGCAGCGAGGGGACAGGGGCCTACTCGCCCTCCTATAATTCCCCCCTCCACTTT

v_call: TRBV27
d_call: TRBD1
clone_size: .
j_call: TRBJ2-1
cdr3_aa: CASRTGFNEQFF
cdr3_nt: TGTGCCAGTAGGACAGGTTTTAATGAGCAGTTCTTC

v_call: TRBV7-3
d_call: TRBD1
clone_size: .
j_call: TRBJ1-1
cdr3_aa: CASSRQGDTEAFF
cdr3_nt: TGTGCCAGCAGCCGACAGGGGGACACTGAAGCTTTCTTT

v_call: TRBV5-4
d_call: TRBD1
clone_size: .
j_call: TRBJ1-6
cdr3_aa: CASSLGTGNYSPLHF
cdr3_nt: TGTGCCAGCAGCTTGGGGACAGGGAATTATTCCCCCCTCCACTTT

v_call: TRBV6-5
d_call: TRBD2
clone_size: .
j_call: TRBJ2-3
cdr3_aa: CASRFGLEATDTQYF
cdr3_nt: TGTGCCAGCAGGTTTGGACTAGAAGCCACAGATACGCAGTATTTT

v_call: TRBV19
d_call: .
clone_size: few
j_call: TRBJ1-4
cdr3_aa: CASSIPAEEKLFF
cdr3_nt: TGTGCCAGTAGTATACCGGCAGAGGAGAAACTGTTTTTT

v_call: TRBV6-1
d_call: TRBD1
clone_size: .
j_call: TRBJ2-7
cdr3_aa: CASSAPGQSTDEQYF
cdr3_nt: TGTGCCAGCAGTGCCCCGGGACAGTCAACCGACGAGCAGTACTTC

v_call: TRBV19
d_call: .
clone_size: few
j_call: TRBJ2-2
cdr3_aa: CASNTGYTGELFF
cdr3_nt: TGTGCCAGTAATACGGGGTACACCGGGGAGCTGTTTTTT

v_call: TRBV11-3
d_call: TRBD1
clone_size: .
j_call: TRBJ2-1
cdr3_aa: CASSSRQGRFNEQFF
cdr3_nt: TGTGCCAGCAGCTCTCGACAGGGGCGGTTCAATGAGCAGTTCTTC

v_call: TRBV2
d_call: TRBD1
clone_size: .
j_call: TRBJ1-5
cdr3_aa: CASSDRGNQPQHF
cdr3_nt: TGTGCCAGCAGCGACAGGGGCAATCAGCCCCAGCATTTT

v_call: TRBV2
d_call: TRBD1
clone_size: .
j_call: TRBJ2-5
cdr3_aa: CASTRDRPQETQYF
cdr3_nt: TGTGCCAGCACCCGGGACAGGCCACAAGAGACCCAGTACTTC

v_call: TRBV5-4
d_call: TRBD1
clone_size: .
j_call: TRBJ1-4
cdr3_aa: CASSGTGSGEKLFF
cdr3_nt: TGTGCCAGCAGCGGGACAGGGTCGGGTGAAAAACTGTTTTTT

v_call: TRBV27
d_call: .
clone_size: .
j_call: TRBJ2-1
cdr3_aa: CASRDFNNEQFF
cdr3_nt: TGTGCCAGCAGAGACTTTAACAATGAGCAGTTCTTC

v_call: TRBV9
d_call: TRBD1
clone_size: .
j_call: TRBJ2-5
cdr3_aa: CASSPQGARETQYF
cdr3_nt: TGTGCCAGCAGCCCACAGGGGGCTAGAGAGACCCAGTACTTC

v_call: TRBV11-3
d_call: TRBD1
clone_size: .
j_call: TRBJ2-2
cdr3_aa: CASSLVQGNANTGELFF
cdr3_nt: TGTGCCAGCAGCTTAGTACAGGGGAATGCGAACACCGGGGAGCTGTTTTTT

v_call: TRBV5-6
d_call: .
clone_size: .
j_call: TRBJ1-2
cdr3_aa: CASSLGRVSGYTF
cdr3_nt: TGTGCCAGCAGCTTGGGGCGGGTTAGTGGCTACACCTTC

v_call: TRBV6-5
d_call: .
clone_size: .
j_call: TRBJ2-3
cdr3_aa: CASSSAGTAITDTQYF
cdr3_nt: TGTGCCAGCAGTTCCGCGGGGACAGCTATCACAGATACGCAGTATTTT

v_call: TRBV14
d_call: .
clone_size: .
j_call: TRBJ1-1
cdr3_aa: CASSFSTEPNTEAFF
cdr3_nt: TGTGCCAGCAGCTTCTCGACAGAACCTAACACTGAAGCTTTCTTT

v_call: TRBV5-6
d_call: .
clone_size: .
j_call: TRBJ2-2
cdr3_aa: CASSLPIGGELFF
cdr3_nt: TGTGCCAGCAGCTTGCCGATCGGTGGGGAGCTGTTTTTT

v_call: TRBV29-1
d_call: TRBD2
clone_size: .
j_call: TRBJ2-7
cdr3_aa: CSVGGTSWTYEQYF
cdr3_nt: TGCAGCGTGGGCGGGACTAGCTGGACCTACGAGCAGTACTTC

v_call: TRBV4-1
d_call: .
clone_size: .
j_call: TRBJ2-7
cdr3_aa: CASSQDPQSSYEQYF
cdr3_nt: TGCGCCAGCAGCCAAGACCCACAGAGCTCCTACGAGCAGTACTTC

v_call: TRBV7-8
d_call: TRBD1
clone_size: .
j_call: TRBJ2-3
cdr3_aa: CASRSRDRVDTQYF
cdr3_nt: TGTGCCAGCAGGTCCCGGGACAGGGTAGATACGCAGTATTTT

v_call: TRBV2
d_call: TRBD1
clone_size: .
j_call: TRBJ1-6
cdr3_aa: CASRRDRVNSPLHF
cdr3_nt: TGTGCCAGCCGACGGGACAGGGTTAATTCACCCCTCCACTTT

v_call: TRBV23-1
d_call: .
clone_size: .
j_call: TRBJ1-1
cdr3_aa: CASSRRGPDTEAFF
cdr3_nt: TGCGCCAGCAGTCGGAGGGGTCCGGACACTGAAGCTTTCTTT

v_call: TRBV14
d_call: TRBD1
clone_size: .
j_call: TRBJ1-2
cdr3_aa: CASSPDRGLNYGYTF
cdr3_nt: TGTGCCAGCAGCCCGGACAGGGGGCTCAACTATGGCTACACCTTC

v_call: TRBV11-2
d_call: .
clone_size: .
j_call: TRBJ1-6
cdr3_aa: CASSSYLGGYSPLHF
cdr3_nt: TGTGCCAGCAGCTCCTATCTGGGGGGATATTCACCCCTCCACTTT

v_call: TRBV18
d_call: .
clone_size: .
j_call: TRBJ2-2
cdr3_aa: CASSPRTADTGELFF
cdr3_nt: TGTGCCAGCTCACCCCGGACAGCGGACACCGGGGAGCTGTTTTTT

v_call: TRBV11-2
d_call: .
clone_size: once
j_call: TRBJ2-5
cdr3_aa: CASSLEGGGWQETQYF
cdr3_nt: TGTGCCAGCAGCTTAGAAGGGGGGGGGTGGCAAGAGACCCAGTACTTC

v_call: TRBV18
d_call: .
clone_size: .
j_call: TRBJ2-5
cdr3_aa: CASSPGSKETQYF
cdr3_nt: TGTGCCAGCTCACCAGGGAGTAAGGAGACCCAGTACTTC

v_call: TRBV5-1
d_call: TRBD2
clone_size: .
j_call: TRBJ2-1
cdr3_aa: CASSQESGGVEQFF
cdr3_nt: TGCGCCAGCAGCCAAGAGAGCGGGGGGGTTGAGCAGTTCTTC

v_call: TRBV18
d_call: .
clone_size: .
j_call: TRBJ2-7
cdr3_aa: CASSPSQGGNGEQYF
cdr3_nt: TGTGCCAGCTCCCCCTCCCAGGGAGGAAATGGCGAGCAGTACTTC

v_call: TRBV5-5
d_call: TRBD1
clone_size: .
j_call: TRBJ2-2
cdr3_aa: CASRTGTGFLTGELFF
cdr3_nt: TGTGCCAGCAGAACCGGGACAGGGTTCTTAACCGGGGAGCTGTTTTTT

v_call: TRBV6-1
d_call: TRBD1
clone_size: .
j_call: TRBJ1-2
cdr3_aa: CASSENRGRGYTF
cdr3_nt: TGTGCCAGCAGTGAGAACAGGGGGCGCGGCTACACCTTC

v_call: TRBV7-6
d_call: .
clone_size: .
j_call: TRBJ2-7
cdr3_aa: CASSTGSSYEQYF
cdr3_nt: TGTGCCAGCAGCACGGGGAGCTCCTACGAGCAGTACTTC

v_call: TRBV2
d_call: TRBD2
clone_size: .
j_call: TRBJ2-1
cdr3_aa: CASSEGGSGAWRQFF
cdr3_nt: TGTGCCAGCAGTGAAGGGGGTAGCGGGGCCTGGCGGCAGTTCTTC

v_call: TRBV7-2
d_call: TRBD1
clone_size: .
j_call: TRBJ2-7
cdr3_aa: CASSRNWDRTYEQYF
cdr3_nt: TGTGCCAGCAGCCGAAATTGGGACAGAACCTACGAGCAGTACTTC

v_call: TRBV29-1
d_call: .
clone_size: .
j_call: TRBJ1-4
cdr3_aa: CSVRPPGRSEKLFF
cdr3_nt: TGCAGCGTCAGGCCGCCAGGGAGGAGTGAAAAACTGTTTTTT

v_call: TRBV6-5
d_call: TRBD1
clone_size: .
j_call: TRBJ2-7
cdr3_aa: CASSLDRGSHEQYF
cdr3_nt: TGTGCCAGCAGTTTAGACAGGGGGTCCCACGAGCAGTACTTC

v_call: TRBV10-3
d_call: TRBD1
clone_size: once
j_call: TRBJ2-1
cdr3_aa: CAISPTGSKGNEQFF
cdr3_nt: TGTGCCATCAGCCCGACAGGGTCCAAGGGCAATGAGCAGTTCTTC